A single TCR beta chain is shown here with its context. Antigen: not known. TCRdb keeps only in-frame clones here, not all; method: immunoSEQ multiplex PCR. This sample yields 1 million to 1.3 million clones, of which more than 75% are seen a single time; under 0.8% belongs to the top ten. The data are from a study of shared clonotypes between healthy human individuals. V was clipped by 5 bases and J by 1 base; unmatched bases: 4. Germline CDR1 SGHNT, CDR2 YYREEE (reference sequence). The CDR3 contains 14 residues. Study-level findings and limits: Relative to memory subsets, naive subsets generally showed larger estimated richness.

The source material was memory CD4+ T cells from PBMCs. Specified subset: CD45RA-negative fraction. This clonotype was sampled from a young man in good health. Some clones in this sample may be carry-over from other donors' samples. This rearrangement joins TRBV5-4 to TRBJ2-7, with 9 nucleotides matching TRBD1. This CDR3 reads CASSRTGASYEQYF. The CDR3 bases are TGTGCCAGCAGTCGGACAGGGGCTTCCTACGAGCAGTACTTC.